A selection of T cell receptor beta chains follows, all from one sample in a study of blood T cell repertoires in COVID-19. This table comes from immunoSEQ multiplex PCR, and its TCRdb copy is limited to in-frame clones, with some not included. The sample holds about 160,000 clones, over 75% seen once. Specimen: peripheral blood. The receptor source for this set is a human donor in a cohort sampled during active COVID-19. Both conserved end residues are trimmed from each CDR3.

ASSQVEGSDYGYT	TRBV4-3	TRBJ1-2
ASRPSNRGPRTEAF	TRBV11-2	TRBJ1-1
ATSGTGSNTGELF	TRBV24-1	TRBJ2-2
ASSHSGGDYGYT	TRBV7-9	TRBJ1-2
AWRPGQGSSDTQY	TRBV30	TRBJ2-3
ASSTPRGGAPTEAF	TRBV3-1/TRBV3-2	TRBJ1-1
ASRPGTGAAGYT	TRBV7-2	TRBJ1-2
ASRNPDTNYEQY	TRBV2	TRBJ2-7
ASSLVGRAGNTEAF	TRBV11-2	TRBJ1-1
ASSFSQGAHQPQH	TRBV21-1	TRBJ1-5
ASSLAGGRTDTQY	TRBV6-5	TRBJ2-3
ASSGQGGDTQY	TRBV6-4	TRBJ2-3
ASSPGGSTDTQY	TRBV27	TRBJ2-3
ASSLGQGNQPQH	TRBV7-9	TRBJ1-5